The 3 T cell receptor beta chains below were found in one sample sequenced in a study of blood T cell repertoires in COVID-19. The repertoire was sequenced with immunoSEQ multiplex PCR; TCRdb's copy has only in-frame clones and lacks some. The profile covers about 390,000 clones, with around nine tenths appearing a single time and approximately 9.3% taken by the ten largest. The sample comprised PBMCs or T cells enriched from blood (not recorded which). The receptors shown here come from a woman between 50 and 59 years old who had recovered from COVID-19.

The chain has TRBV13 and TRBJ1-2, with D unclear. This CDR3 is 14 amino acids long. Germline V gene data show CDR1 as PRHDT and CDR2 as FYEKMQ (reference sequence). Between the trimmed V and J ends, which lost 0 bases and 8 bases, there was a span of 13 bases. CDR3 sequence reads: CASSLGQGRAGYTF. CDR3 nucleotide sequence: TGTGCCAGCAGCTTAGGTCAAGGGCGGGCAGGCTACACCTTC.

V usage is TRBV7-9 and J usage is TRBJ1-4; possibly TRBD1 for D (6 bases). Between the trimmed V and J ends, which lost 5 bases and 5 bases, there was a span of 18 bases. This CDR3 spans 16 amino acids. Germline V CDR1 and CDR2: SEHNR, FQNEAQ (reference sequence). The CDR3 DNA is TGTGCCAGCAGCCAAACTCCCCGACAGGAGAATGAAAAACTGTTTTTT. It encodes CASSQTPRQENEKLFF.

The chain joins TRBV6-2 or TRBV6-3 to TRBJ2-7, with 8 bases lining up with TRBD1. V shed 5 bases, J shed 4 bases, and the junction held 4 bases outside the gene matches. CDR1 and CDR2 (germline): MNHEY, SVGEGT. The CDR3 is made up of 13 amino acids. CDR3 bases: TGTGCCAGCAGTGACGACAGGGGTTACGAGCAGTACTTC. It is translated as CASSDDRGYEQYF.